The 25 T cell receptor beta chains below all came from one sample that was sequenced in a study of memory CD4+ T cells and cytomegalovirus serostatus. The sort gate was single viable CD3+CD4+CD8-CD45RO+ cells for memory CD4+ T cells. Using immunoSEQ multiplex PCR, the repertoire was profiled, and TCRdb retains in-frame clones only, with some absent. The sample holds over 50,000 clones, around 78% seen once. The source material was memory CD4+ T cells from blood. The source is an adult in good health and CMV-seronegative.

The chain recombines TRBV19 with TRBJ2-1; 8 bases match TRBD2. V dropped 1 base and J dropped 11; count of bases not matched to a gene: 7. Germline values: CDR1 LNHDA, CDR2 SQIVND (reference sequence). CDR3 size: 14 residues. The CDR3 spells CASSIAGGPGKQFF. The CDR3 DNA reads TGTGCCAGTAGTATAGCGGGAGGGCCAGGTAAGCAGTTCTTC.

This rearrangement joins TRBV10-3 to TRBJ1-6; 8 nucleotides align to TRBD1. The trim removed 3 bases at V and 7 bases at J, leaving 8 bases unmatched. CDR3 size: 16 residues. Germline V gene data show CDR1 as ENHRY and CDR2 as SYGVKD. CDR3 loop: CAISERQGARNSPLHF. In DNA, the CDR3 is TGTGCCATCAGTGAACGGCAGGGGGCCCGAAATTCACCCCTCCACTTT.

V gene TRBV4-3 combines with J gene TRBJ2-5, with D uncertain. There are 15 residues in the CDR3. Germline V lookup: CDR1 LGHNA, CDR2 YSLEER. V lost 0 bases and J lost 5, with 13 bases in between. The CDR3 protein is CASSQDFGSWETQYF. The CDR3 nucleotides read TGCGCCAGCAGCCAAGATTTCGGCAGTTGGGAGACCCAGTACTTC.

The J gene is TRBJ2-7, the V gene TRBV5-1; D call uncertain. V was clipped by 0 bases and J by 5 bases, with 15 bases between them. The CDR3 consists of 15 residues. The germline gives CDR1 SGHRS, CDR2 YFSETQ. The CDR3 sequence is CASSLVGFTADEQYF. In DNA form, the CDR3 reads TGCGCCAGCAGCTTGGTCGGGTTCACCGCGGACGAGCAGTACTTC.

This CDR3 reads CASSFTGKGTEAFF. The CDR3 DNA reads TGTGCCAGCAGCTTTACGGGGAAGGGGACTGAAGCTTTCTTT. The V call is TRBV5-6, the J call TRBJ1-1, with a weak D call TRBD1 (5 bases). The CDR3 contains 14 residues. The ends were cut back, 2 bases at V and 5 bases at J, with 13 bases in the middle. Per germline, CDR1 SGHDT and CDR2 YYEEEE.

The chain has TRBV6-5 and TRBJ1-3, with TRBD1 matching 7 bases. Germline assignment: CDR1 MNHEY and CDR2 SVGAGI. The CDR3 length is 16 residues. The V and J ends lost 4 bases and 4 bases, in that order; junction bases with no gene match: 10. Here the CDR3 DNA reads TGTGCCAGCAGTTTTGATAGCGGACAGGACGGAAACACCATATATTTT. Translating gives CASSFDSGQDGNTIYF.

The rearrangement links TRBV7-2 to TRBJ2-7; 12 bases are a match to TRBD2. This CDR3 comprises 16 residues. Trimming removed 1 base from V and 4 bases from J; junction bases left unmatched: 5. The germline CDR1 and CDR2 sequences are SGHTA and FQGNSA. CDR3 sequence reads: CASSLGGTSGLYEQYF. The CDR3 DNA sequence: TGTGCCAGCAGCTTAGGAGGGACTAGCGGGCTGTACGAGCAGTACTTC.

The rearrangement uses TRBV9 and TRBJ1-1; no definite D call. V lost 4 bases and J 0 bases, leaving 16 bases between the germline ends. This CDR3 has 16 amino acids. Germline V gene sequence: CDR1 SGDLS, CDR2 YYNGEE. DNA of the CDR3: TGTGCCAGCAGCCCTATCGGCCTCTTGATGAACACTGAAGCTTTCTTT. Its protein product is CASSPIGLLMNTEAFF.

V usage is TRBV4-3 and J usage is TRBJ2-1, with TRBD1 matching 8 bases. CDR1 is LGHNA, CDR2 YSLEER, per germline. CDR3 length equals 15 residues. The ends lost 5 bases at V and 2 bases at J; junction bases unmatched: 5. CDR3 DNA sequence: TGCGCCAGCAGCAACAGCAGGGGGCCCTACAATGAGCAGTTCTTC. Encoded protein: CASSNSRGPYNEQFF.

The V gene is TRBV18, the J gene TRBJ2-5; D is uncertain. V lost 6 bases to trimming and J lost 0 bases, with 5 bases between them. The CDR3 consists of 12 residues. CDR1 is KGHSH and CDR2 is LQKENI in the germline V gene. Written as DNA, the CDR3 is TGTGCCAGCTCCCAGTACCAAGAGACCCAGTACTTC. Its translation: CASSQYQETQYF.

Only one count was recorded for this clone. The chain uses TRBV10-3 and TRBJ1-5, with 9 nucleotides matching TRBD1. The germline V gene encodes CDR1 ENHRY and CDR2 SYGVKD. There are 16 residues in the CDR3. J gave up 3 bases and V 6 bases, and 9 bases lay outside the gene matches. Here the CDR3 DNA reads TGTGCCATCAGCGCCGGGACAGGGCCTGCCAATCAGCCCCAGCATTTT. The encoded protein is CAISAGTGPANQPQHF.

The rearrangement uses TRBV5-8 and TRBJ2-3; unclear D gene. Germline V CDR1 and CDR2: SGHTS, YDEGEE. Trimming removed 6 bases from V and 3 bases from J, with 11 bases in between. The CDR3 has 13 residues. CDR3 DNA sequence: TGTGCCAGCACCGAGGACGGAACAGATACGCAGTATTTT. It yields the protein CASTEDGTDTQYF.

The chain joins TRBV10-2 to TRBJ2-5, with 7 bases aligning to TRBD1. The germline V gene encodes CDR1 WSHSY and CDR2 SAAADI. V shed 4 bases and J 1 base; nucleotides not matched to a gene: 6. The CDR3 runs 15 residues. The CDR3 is CASSVLQGSQETQYF. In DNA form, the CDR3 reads TGCGCCAGCAGTGTCCTACAGGGGAGCCAAGAGACCCAGTACTTC.

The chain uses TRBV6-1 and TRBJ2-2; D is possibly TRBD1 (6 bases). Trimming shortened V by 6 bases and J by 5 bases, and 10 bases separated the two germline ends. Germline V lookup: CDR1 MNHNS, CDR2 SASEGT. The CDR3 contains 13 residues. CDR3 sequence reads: CASRKTGTGELFF. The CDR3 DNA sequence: TGTGCCAGCAGGAAAACAGGGACCGGGGAGCTGTTTTTT.

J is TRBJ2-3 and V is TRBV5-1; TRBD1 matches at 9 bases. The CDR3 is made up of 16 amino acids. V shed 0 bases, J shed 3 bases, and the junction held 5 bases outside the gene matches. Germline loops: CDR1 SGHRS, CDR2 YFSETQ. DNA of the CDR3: TGCGCCAGCAGCTTGGCCGGGGACAGGGCTACAGATACGCAGTATTTT. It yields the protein CASSLAGDRATDTQYF.

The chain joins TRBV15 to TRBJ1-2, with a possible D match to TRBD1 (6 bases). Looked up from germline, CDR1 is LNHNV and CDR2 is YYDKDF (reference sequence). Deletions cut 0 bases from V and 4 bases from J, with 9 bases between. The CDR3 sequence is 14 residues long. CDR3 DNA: TGTGCCACCAGCAGAGATAAACAGGGCTATGGCTACACCTTC. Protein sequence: CATSRDKQGYGYTF.

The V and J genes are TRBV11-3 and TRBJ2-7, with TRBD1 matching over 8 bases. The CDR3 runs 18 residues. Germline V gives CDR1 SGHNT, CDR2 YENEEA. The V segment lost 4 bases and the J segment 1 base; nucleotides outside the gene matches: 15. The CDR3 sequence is CASSSYLLMTGDSYEQYF. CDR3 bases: TGTGCCAGCAGCTCTTACCTCCTTATGACAGGGGATTCCTACGAGCAGTACTTC.

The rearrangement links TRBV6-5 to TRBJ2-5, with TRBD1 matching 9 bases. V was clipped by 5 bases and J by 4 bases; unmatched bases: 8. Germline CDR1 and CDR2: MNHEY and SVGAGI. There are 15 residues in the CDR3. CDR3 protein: CASSPNRGRGETQYF. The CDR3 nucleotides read TGTGCCAGCAGTCCCAACAGGGGGCGGGGAGAGACCCAGTACTTC.

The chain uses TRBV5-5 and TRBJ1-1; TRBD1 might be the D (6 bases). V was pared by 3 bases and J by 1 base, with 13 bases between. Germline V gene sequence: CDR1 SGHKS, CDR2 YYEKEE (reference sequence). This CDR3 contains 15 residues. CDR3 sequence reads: CASSYNRVRNTEAFF. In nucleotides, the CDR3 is TGTGCCAGCAGCTATAACAGGGTACGGAACACTGAAGCTTTCTTT.

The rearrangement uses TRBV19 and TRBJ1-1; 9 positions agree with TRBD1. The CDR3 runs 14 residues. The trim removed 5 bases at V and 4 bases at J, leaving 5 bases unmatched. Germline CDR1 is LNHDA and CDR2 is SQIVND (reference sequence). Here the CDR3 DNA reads TGTGCCAGTAGTCGGTGGGACAGGGTCACTGAAGCTTTCTTT. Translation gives CASSRWDRVTEAFF.

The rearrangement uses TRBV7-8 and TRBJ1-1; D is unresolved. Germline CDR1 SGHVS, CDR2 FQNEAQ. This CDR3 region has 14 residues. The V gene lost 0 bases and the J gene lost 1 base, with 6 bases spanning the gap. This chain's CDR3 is CASSLASGNTEAFF. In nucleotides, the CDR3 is TGTGCCAGCAGCTTAGCATCAGGGAACACTGAAGCTTTCTTT.

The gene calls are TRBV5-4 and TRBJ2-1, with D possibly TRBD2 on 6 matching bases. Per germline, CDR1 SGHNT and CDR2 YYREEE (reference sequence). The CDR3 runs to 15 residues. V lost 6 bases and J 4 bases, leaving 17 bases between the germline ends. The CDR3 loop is CASKPGVPTYNEQFF. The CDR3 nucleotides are TGTGCCAGCAAACCGGGGGTCCCCACGTACAATGAGCAGTTCTTC.

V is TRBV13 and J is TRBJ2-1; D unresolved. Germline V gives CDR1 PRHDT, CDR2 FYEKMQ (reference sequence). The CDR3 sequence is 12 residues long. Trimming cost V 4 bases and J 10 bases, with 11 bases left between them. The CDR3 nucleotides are TGTGCCAGCAGCTCGACTTATAGGGAGCAGTTCTTC. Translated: CASSSTYREQFF.

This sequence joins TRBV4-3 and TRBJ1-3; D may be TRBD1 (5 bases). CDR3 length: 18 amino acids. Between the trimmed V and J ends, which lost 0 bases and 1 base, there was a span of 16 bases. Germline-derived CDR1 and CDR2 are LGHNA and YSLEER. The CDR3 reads CASSQDLLRPGSGNTIYF. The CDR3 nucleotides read TGCGCCAGCAGCCAAGATCTCTTAAGGCCAGGGTCTGGAAACACCATATATTTT.

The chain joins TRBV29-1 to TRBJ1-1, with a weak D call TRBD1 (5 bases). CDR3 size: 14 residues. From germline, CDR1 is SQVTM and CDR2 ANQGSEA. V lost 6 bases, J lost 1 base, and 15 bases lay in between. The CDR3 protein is CSVAPGTANTEAFF. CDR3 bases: TGCAGCGTAGCCCCCGGGACGGCGAACACTGAAGCTTTCTTT. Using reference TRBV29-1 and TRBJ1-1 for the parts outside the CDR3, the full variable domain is SAVISQKPSRDICQRGTSLTIQCQVDSQVTMMFWYRQQPGQSLTLIATANQGSEATYESGFVIDKFPISRPNLTFSTLTVSNMSPEDSSIYLCSVAPGTANTEAFFGQGTRLTVV.